This TCR beta chain is from a study of blood T cell repertoires in COVID-19. Study overall: The samples span acute and convalescent COVID-19 from the United States, Italy and Spain.

V trimming: 5 bases; J trimming: 7 bases; junction bases outside the gene matches: 10. The length of the CDR3 is 15 residues. CDR1 is SGHRS and CDR2 is YFSETQ in the germline V gene. Clones were sequenced by immunoSEQ multiplex PCR, and TCRdb holds only the in-frame ones, with some missing. Among approximately 220,000 clones listed, around 80% were seen once. The sequenced sample was peripheral blood. V and J are TRBV5-1 and TRBJ2-1; 9 bases are shared with TRBD1. The receptor was isolated from a woman aged 45-59 years with acute or convalescent COVID-19. The chain's CDR3 is CASSLTGGDWNEQFF. In nucleotides, the CDR3 is TGCGCCAGCAGTCTAACAGGGGGCGATTGGAATGAGCAGTTCTTC.